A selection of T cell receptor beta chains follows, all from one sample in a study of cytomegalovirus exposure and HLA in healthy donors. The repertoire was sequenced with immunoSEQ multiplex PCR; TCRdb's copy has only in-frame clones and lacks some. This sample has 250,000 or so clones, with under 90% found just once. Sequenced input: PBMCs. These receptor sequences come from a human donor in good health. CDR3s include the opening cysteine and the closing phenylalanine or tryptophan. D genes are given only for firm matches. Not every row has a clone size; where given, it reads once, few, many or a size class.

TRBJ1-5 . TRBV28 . CASSLDIQPQHF TGTGCCAGCAGTTTGGACATCCAGCCCCAGCATTTT
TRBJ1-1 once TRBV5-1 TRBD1 CASLGQGNTEAFF TGCGCCAGCCTGGGACAGGGGAACACTGAAGCTTTCTTT
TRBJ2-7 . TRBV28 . CAGGTAPYEQYF TGTGCCGGCGGGACAGCCCCCTACGAGCAGTACTTC
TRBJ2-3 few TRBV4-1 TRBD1 CASSQGETSTDTQYF TGCGCCAGCAGTCAGGGGGAAACTAGCACAGATACGCAGTATTTT
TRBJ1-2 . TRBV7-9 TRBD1 CASSPSGTGIYGYTF TGTGCCAGCAGCCCATCAGGGACAGGGATCTATGGCTACACCTTC
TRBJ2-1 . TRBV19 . CASSQRHEQFF TGTGCCAGTAGCCAGCGGCATGAGCAGTTCTTC
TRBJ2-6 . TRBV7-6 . CASSLAGGTANSGANVLTF TGTGCCAGCAGCTTAGCAGGCGGGACAGCCAACTCTGGGGCCAACGTCCTGACTTTC
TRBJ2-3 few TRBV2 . CASTAVGQQSDTQYF TGTGCCAGCACCGCTGTGGGGCAGCAATCAGATACGCAGTATTTT
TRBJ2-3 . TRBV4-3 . CASSQVGGTDTQYF TGCGCCAGCAGCCAAGTTGGGGGGACAGATACGCAGTATTTT
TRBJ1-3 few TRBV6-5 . CASTEDTSSGNTIYF TGTGCCAGCACGGAAGACACCAGCTCTGGAAACACCATATATTTT
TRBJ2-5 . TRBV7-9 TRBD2 CASRLASGRTRETQYF TGTGCCAGCAGACTAGCTAGCGGGAGAACCAGAGAGACCCAGTACTTC
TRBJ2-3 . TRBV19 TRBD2 CASSLIVAGADTQYF TGTGCCAGTAGTCTTATAGTAGCGGGAGCAGATACGCAGTATTTT
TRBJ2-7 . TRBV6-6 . CASNNGYEQYF TGTGCCAGCAATAACGGGTACGAGCAGTACTTC
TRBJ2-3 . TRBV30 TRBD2 CAWSGGLSTDTQYF TGTGCCTGGAGTGGGGGACTAAGCACAGATACGCAGTATTTT
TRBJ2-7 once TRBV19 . CASTPDGRDYEQYF TGTGCCAGTACCCCCGACGGACGGGACTACGAGCAGTACTTC
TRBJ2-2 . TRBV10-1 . CASGGSTGELFF TGCGCCAGCGGAGGGTCCACCGGGGAGCTGTTTTTT
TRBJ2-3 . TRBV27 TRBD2 CASSLAGEAFTDTQYF TGTGCCAGCAGTTTAGCGGGGGAAGCCTTCACAGATACGCAGTATTTT
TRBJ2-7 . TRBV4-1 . CASSPPGTISSYEQYF TGCGCCAGCAGTCCTCCCGGGACAATTAGCTCCTACGAGCAGTACTTC
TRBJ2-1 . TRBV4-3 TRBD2 CASSQDLTSGTYNEQFF TGCGCCAGCAGCCAAGATTTGACTAGCGGGACCTACAATGAGCAGTTCTTC
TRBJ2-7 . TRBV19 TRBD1 CASSRDRDYEQYF TGTGCCAGTAGTAGGGACAGGGACTACGAGCAGTACTTC
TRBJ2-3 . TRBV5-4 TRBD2 CASSFRSSGSSDTQYF TGTGCCAGCAGCTTTCGCTCTAGCGGGAGTTCAGATACGCAGTATTTT
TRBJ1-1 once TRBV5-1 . CASSLGDSGTEAFF TGCGCCAGCAGCTTGGGAGATTCGGGCACTGAAGCTTTCTTT
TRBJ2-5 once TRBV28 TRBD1 CASSPGTVETQYF TGTGCCAGCAGTCCAGGGACAGTAGAGACCCAGTACTTC
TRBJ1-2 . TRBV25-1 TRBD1 CASSDARGQGHYGYTF TGTGCCAGCAGTGACGCACGAGGACAGGGCCACTATGGCTACACCTTC
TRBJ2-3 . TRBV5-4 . CASSLGLSTDTQYF TGTGCCAGCAGCTTGGGACTAAGCACAGATACGCAGTATTTT
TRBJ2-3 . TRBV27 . CASGLSTDTQYF TGTGCCAGCGGACTAAGCACAGATACGCAGTATTTT
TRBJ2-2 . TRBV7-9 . CASTPLATGELFF TGTGCCAGCACCCCTTTGGCCACCGGGGAGCTGTTTTTT